These T cell receptor beta chains were read from a single sample in a study of technical replicates of blood from a few donors. The repertoire was sequenced with immunoSEQ multiplex PCR; TCRdb's copy has only in-frame clones and lacks some. This table has tens of thousands of clones, 91% appearing once. The source material was T cells isolated from PBMCs. The source of these receptors is a human donor in good health. Both conserved end residues are part of each CDR3. The D gene is left open where the match is weak. Only some rows state a clone size, as once, few, many or a class for expanded clones.

J gene | clone size | D gene | V gene | CDR3 protein | CDR3 DNA
TRBJ2-5 | - | TRBD1 | TRBV9 | CASSVGQGAGETQYF | TGTGCCAGCAGTGTTGGACAGGGGGCCGGAGAGACCCAGTACTTC
TRBJ1-2 | - | - | TRBV7-2 | CASSFGGYGYTF | TGTGCCAGCAGCTTCGGGGGCTATGGCTACACCTTC
TRBJ2-2 | - | TRBD1 | TRBV2 | CASYTGGTGELFF | TGTGCCAGTTACACAGGGGGAACCGGGGAGCTGTTTTTT
TRBJ1-2 | - | TRBD1 | TRBV19 | CASSRPDRGSYGYTF | TGTGCCAGTAGTAGGCCGGACAGGGGCTCCTATGGCTACACCTTC
TRBJ2-2 | - | - | TRBV7-6 | CASSLSVGNTGELFF | TGTGCCAGCAGCTTATCCGTCGGTAACACCGGGGAGCTGTTTTTT
TRBJ2-5 | - | - | TRBV5-1 | CASSSDYQETQYF | TGCGCCAGCAGCTCCGACTACCAAGAGACCCAGTACTTC
TRBJ2-7 | - | TRBD2 | TRBV18 | CASSPGLAGEQYF | TGTGCCAGCTCCCCGGGACTAGCTGGTGAGCAGTACTTC
TRBJ2-2 | - | TRBD2 | TRBV2 | CASSLRPGRDTGELFF | TGTGCCAGCAGTTTGAGACCCGGGAGGGACACCGGGGAGCTGTTTTTT
TRBJ1-4 | few | - | TRBV19 | CASSIDVAGAGGKLFF | TGTGCCAGTAGTATAGACGTCGCGGGAGCAGGTGGAAAACTGTTTTTT
TRBJ1-3 | once | - | TRBV29-1 | CSVVSGHRLSGNTIYF | TGCAGCGTTGTATCGGGACATCGACTCTCTGGAAACACCATATATTTT
TRBJ2-3 | - | - | TRBV18 | CASSGLTPMGQASTDTQYF | TGTGCCAGCTCAGGTTTGACCCCAATGGGGCAGGCGAGCACAGATACGCAGTATTTT
TRBJ2-5 | - | - | TRBV9 | CASSVDPSVPQETQYF | TGTGCCAGCAGCGTAGACCCAAGCGTTCCCCAAGAGACCCAGTACTTC
TRBJ2-6 | - | - | TRBV5-1 | CASSLVVGPGANVLTF | TGCGCCAGCAGCTTGGTGGTGGGCCCTGGGGCCAACGTCCTGACTTTC
TRBJ2-7 | once | TRBD1 | TRBV4-2 | CASSQGTGRTYEQYF | TGTGCCAGCAGCCAGGGGACAGGGCGAACCTACGAGCAGTACTTC
TRBJ2-3 | - | TRBD1 | TRBV5-1 | CASTLDRVDTQYF | TGCGCCAGCACCCTCGACAGGGTGGATACGCAGTATTTT
TRBJ1-2 | - | - | TRBV27 | CASSTTSQGPNSNYGYTF | TGTGCCAGCAGTACCACAAGTCAGGGGCCGAACTCTAACTATGGCTACACCTTC
TRBJ1-1 | - | - | TRBV27 | CASSLAGVTEAFF | TGTGCCAGCAGTTTAGCGGGTGTCACTGAAGCTTTCTTT
TRBJ2-6 | few | - | TRBV6-5 | CASSYSVAGANVLTF | TGTGCCAGCAGTTACTCGGTAGCTGGGGCCAACGTCCTGACTTTC
TRBJ2-5 | - | TRBD2 | TRBV5-4 | CASSSFGRLKETQYF | TGTGCCAGCAGCTCGTTCGGGAGGTTAAAAGAGACCCAGTACTTC
TRBJ2-1 | - | TRBD2 | TRBV5-1 | CASSSTSTSGGTEQFF | TGCGCCAGCAGCTCTACCTCGACTAGCGGAGGCACTGAGCAGTTCTTC
TRBJ2-7 | - | - | TRBV28 | CASSLPGQFSYEQYF | TGTGCCAGCAGCCTTCCCGGACAGTTCTCCTACGAGCAGTACTTC
TRBJ2-7 | - | - | TRBV4-2 | CASSRASDGAYEQYF | TGTGCCAGCAGCCGAGCTAGCGATGGAGCCTACGAGCAGTACTTC
TRBJ2-1 | - | - | TRBV7-8 | CASSPPGITYNEQFF | TGTGCCAGCAGCCCACCCGGGATAACCTACAATGAGCAGTTCTTC
TRBJ1-1 | few | - | TRBV19 | CASSIAQGNTEAFF | TGTGCCAGTAGTATCGCACAGGGGAACACTGAAGCTTTCTTT
TRBJ2-1 | - | TRBD2 | TRBV10-1 | CASTPTRGRTGLYNEQFF | TGCGCCAGCACCCCGACACGCGGGAGGACCGGGCTCTACAATGAGCAGTTCTTC
TRBJ2-1 | few | TRBD2 | TRBV29-1 | CSGGTSGTYNEQFF | TGCAGCGGTGGGACTAGCGGTACCTACAATGAGCAGTTCTTC
TRBJ2-3 | - | - | TRBV7-6 | CASSLWTAGRGTDTQYF | TGTGCCAGCAGCCTATGGACGGCGGGGAGAGGAACAGATACGCAGTATTTT
TRBJ2-1 | - | TRBD2 | TRBV4-1 | CASSQDSTSGNNEQFF | TGCGCCAGCAGCCAAGATAGCACTAGCGGGAACAATGAGCAGTTCTTC
TRBJ1-1 | once | - | TRBV14 | CASSKNTEAFF | TGTGCCAGCAGTAAGAACACTGAAGCTTTCTTT
TRBJ1-1 | - | - | TRBV7-3 | CASSLGQLAEAFF | TGTGCCAGCAGCTTAGGGCAGTTAGCTGAAGCTTTCTTT
TRBJ2-2 | - | - | TRBV11-2 | CASSQGGTGELFF | TGTGCCAGCAGCCAGGGCGGTACCGGGGAGCTGTTTTTT
TRBJ1-1 | - | - | TRBV13 | CASSFPQKNTEAFF | TGTGCCAGCAGCTTCCCACAGAAGAACACTGAAGCTTTCTTT
TRBJ1-4 | - | - | TRBV21-1 | CASSPLSPGGKNEKLFF | TGTGCCAGCAGCCCTCTTTCCCCCGGGGGGAAGAATGAAAAACTGTTTTTT
TRBJ2-7 | - | TRBD1 | TRBV2 | CASRQGALRLWGQYF | TGTGCCAGCAGACAGGGGGCCCTCCGTCTTTGGGGGCAGTACTTC
TRBJ1-1 | once | TRBD1 | TRBV6-6 | CASSYDGQGMNTEAFF | TGTGCCAGCAGTTACGACGGACAGGGGATGAACACTGAAGCTTTCTTT
TRBJ2-7 | - | TRBD2 | TRBV9 | CASSSRGGDEYEQYF | TGTGCCAGCAGCTCGAGGGGAGGGGACGAATACGAGCAGTACTTC
TRBJ1-1 | - | - | TRBV7-9 | CASSERHGRRTEAFF | TGTGCCAGCAGCGAGCGCCACGGCCGTCGCACTGAAGCTTTCTTT
TRBJ1-4 | - | TRBD1 | TRBV6-1 | CASSGGQGAEKLFF | TGTGCCAGCAGTGGGGGACAGGGGGCTGAAAAACTGTTTTTT
TRBJ1-3 | - | - | TRBV28 | CASSSNRDPIYF | TGTGCCAGCAGTTCGAACAGGGACCCCATATATTTT
TRBJ1-5 | - | TRBD1 | TRBV15 | CATSRDLPRGQFPQHF | TGTGCCACCAGCAGAGATCTCCCCAGGGGGCAATTTCCCCAGCATTTT
TRBJ2-1 | - | TRBD2 | TRBV5-1 | CASRLAGGAYNEQFF | TGCGCCAGCAGGTTAGCGGGAGGGGCCTACAATGAGCAGTTCTTC
TRBJ2-7 | - | TRBD1 | TRBV11-3 | CASSNRDSSYEQYF | TGTGCCAGCAGCAACCGGGACAGTTCCTACGAGCAGTACTTC
TRBJ2-1 | - | - | TRBV29-1 | CSVESGGPREQFF | TGCAGCGTTGAGAGTGGCGGGCCCCGAGAGCAGTTCTTC
TRBJ2-6 | - | TRBD1 | TRBV27 | CASSSQPGAGGFKYSGANVLTF | TGTGCCAGCAGTTCCCAACCCGGGGCAGGGGGCTTCAAATACTCTGGGGCCAACGTCCTGACTTTC
TRBJ1-1 | - | - | TRBV19 | CASSWVGGTEAFF | TGTGCCAGTAGTTGGGTGGGGGGGACTGAAGCTTTCTTT
TRBJ2-1 | - | TRBD1 | TRBV5-8 | CASSLTGDRGNEQFF | TGTGCCAGCAGCTTGACTGGCGACAGGGGAAATGAGCAGTTCTTC
TRBJ2-5 | - | TRBD2 | TRBV11-3 | CASSLAGFGTSGGKETQYF | TGTGCCAGCAGCTTAGCAGGTTTCGGGACTAGCGGGGGGAAAGAGACCCAGTACTTC
TRBJ1-4 | - | TRBD1 | TRBV11-3 | CASSTGGSTNEKLFF | TGTGCCAGCAGCACAGGGGGTTCAACTAATGAAAAACTGTTTTTT
TRBJ2-7 | - | TRBD1 | TRBV5-4 | CASSLAQQGTYEQYF | TGTGCCAGCAGCTTGGCACAACAGGGGACCTACGAGCAGTACTTC
TRBJ2-3 | - | TRBD2 | TRBV9 | CASSVGSGRAPTDTQYF | TGTGCCAGCAGCGTAGGGAGCGGGAGGGCCCCCACAGATACGCAGTATTTT